This T cell receptor beta chain is drawn from a study of T cells in Graves' hyperthyroidism and ophthalmopathy. Study-wide points: The model forecast ophthalmopathy, anticipating it by a median 6.5 months before onset. Blood also showed most of the thyroid clonotypes that were expanded above 0.001.

RNA transcripts provided the source from which TCR beta CDR3 regions were amplified. First-round RT-PCR targeting the TCR CDR3 was performed with the HTBI primer set. TCRdb analysed the multiplex PCR reads with MiXCR anew, one entry per CDR3 protein. This table has about 360,000 distinct CDR3 sequences, less than 15% appearing once. The CDR3 has 13 amino acids. Per the germline V gene, CDR1 is SQVTM and CDR2 is ANQGSEA. V lost 7 bases and J lost 4, with 16 bases in between. This clonotype came up many times. Its matching antigen is unknown. The authors took PBMCs from roughly 9.7 ml fresh peripheral blood.

The material sequenced was blood. This chain links TRBV29-1 with TRBJ1-1; TRBD1 is a possible D gene (5 bases). The source is a young woman with Graves' hyperthyroidism. DNA for the CDR3: TGCAGCGCCAAGGGGTTTTCTTCCACTGAAGCTTTCTTT. Protein product: CSAKGFSSTEAFF.